A single sample gave rise to the 23 T cell receptor beta chains below, sequenced in a study of blood T cells in healthy people across ages. A second PCR of roughly 7 to 11 cycles used a sample-barcoded 5' primer and a J-beta primer mix. MiXCR, run by TCRdb on the 5' RACE reads, gives a single entry per CDR3 protein. The sample lists around 650,000 distinct CDR3 sequences, over 40% seen once, with 30% in the top ten. The sequencing input was blood. These receptors came from a man of 80 years or more in good health.

This clonotype was seen only a few times. The V gene is TRBV20-1, the J gene TRBJ2-1; 10 bases fit TRBD2. The germline gives CDR1 DFQATT, CDR2 SNEGSKA (reference sequence). This CDR3 has 16 amino acids. V shed 6 bases and J 4 bases; nucleotides not matched to a gene: 12. This chain's CDR3 is CSARRPGLAEYNEQFF. CDR3 sequence (DNA): TGCAGTGCCAGGCGCCCCGGACTAGCGGAGTACAATGAGCAGTTCTTC.

V gene TRBV7-2 combines with J gene TRBJ1-1; D is uncertain. This CDR3 has 15 residues. Trimming stripped 1 base from V and 3 bases from J, with 12 bases between. The germline V gene has CDR1 SGHTA and CDR2 FQGNSA. CDR3 DNA: TGTGCCAGCAGCTTAGGTACCGTGCGGGACACTGAAGCTTTCTTT. It is translated as CASSLGTVRDTEAFF. The full variable domain, its missing parts supplied by reference TRBV7-2 and TRBJ1-1, is GAGVSQSPSNKVTEKGKDVELRCDPISGHTALYWYRQSLGQGLEFLIYFQGNSAPDKSGLPSDRFSAERTGGSVSTLTIQRTQQEDSAVYLCASSLGTVRDTEAFFGQGTRLTVV.

This clonotype was counted between two and nine times. The chain recombines TRBV28 with TRBJ2-1; D unresolved. The CDR3 extends over 15 amino acids. Trimming removed 5 bases from V and 0 bases from J, with 11 bases in between. The germline V gene has CDR1 MDHEN and CDR2 SYDVKM. This CDR3 is CASSPLGRSYNEQFF. Written as DNA, the CDR3 is TGTGCCAGCAGTCCCCTAGGGCGCTCCTACAATGAGCAGTTCTTC.

The chain recombines TRBV6-5 with TRBJ1-2; D is possibly TRBD1 (5 bases). Germline assignment: CDR1 MNHEY and CDR2 SVGAGI. The V and J ends lost 6 bases and 4 bases respectively, with 9 bases between them. This CDR3 is built from 12 residues. The CDR3 coding sequence is TGTGCCAGCAGGTCAAGGGGCTATGGCTACACCTTC. Amino acids: CASRSRGYGYTF.

This chain uses TRBV20-1 with TRBJ1-2; D may be TRBD1 (5 bases). The CDR3 totals 12 residues. Germline CDR1 and CDR2: DFQATT and SNEGSKA (reference sequence). V lost 6 bases and J lost 4, with 12 bases in between. As DNA, the CDR3 is TGCAGTGCACTCCGGGACGCCTATGGCTACACCTTC. Its protein is CSALRDAYGYTF.

The chain combines TRBV28 with TRBJ2-1, with 7 bases fitting TRBD2. The CDR3 length is 16 residues. Trimming at V came to 3 bases and at J to 9 bases, leaving 14 bases not matched to a gene. Germline assignment: CDR1 MDHEN and CDR2 SYDVKM. The CDR3 DNA follows: TGTGCCAGCAGTTTCCTGAAGCGGGGTGGCGTGGTTGAGCAGTTCTTC. Its protein product is CASSFLKRGGVVEQFF. The full variable domain, completed using reference TRBV28 and TRBJ2-1, is DVKVTQSSRYLVKRTGEKVFLECVQDMDHENMFWYRQDPGLGLRLIYFSYDVKMKEKGDIPEGYSVSREKKERFSLILESASTNQTSMYLCASSFLKRGGVVEQFFGPGTRLTVL.

At least ten counts were recorded for this clonotype. This sequence joins TRBV27 and TRBJ2-1, with D maybe TRBD1 (5 bases). Per the germline V gene, CDR1 is MNHEY and CDR2 is SMNVEV (reference sequence). The length of the CDR3 is 13 residues. The V and J ends lost 3 bases and 10 bases respectively, with 13 bases between them. CDR3 bases: TGTGCCAGCAGTTTCCTAGGGGATAGGGAGCAGTTCTTC. Amino acid sequence: CASSFLGDREQFF.

The chain is built from TRBV20-1 and TRBJ2-7, with TRBD2 identical over 10 bases. Trimming removed 3 bases from V and 2 bases from J; junction bases left unmatched: 16. The germline gives CDR1 DFQATT, CDR2 SNEGSKA (reference sequence). This CDR3 comprises 18 residues. The CDR3 DNA follows: TGCAGTGCTAGTCTACTGCAATTAGCGGGAGGAAGAGCCTACGAGCAGTACTTC. Its protein product is CSASLLQLAGGRAYEQYF.

This clonotype showed up just a few times. The chain joins TRBV7-9 to TRBJ2-3; 10 bases map to TRBD1. The CDR3 runs 15 residues. CDR1 is SEHNR and CDR2 is FQNEAQ in the germline V gene (reference sequence). Unmatched junction bases numbered 4, after V lost 4 bases and J lost 3 bases. In nucleotides, the CDR3 is TGTGCCAGCAGCTCCCGGACAGGGGGAACAGATACGCAGTATTTT. Amino acids: CASSSRTGGTDTQYF.

The chain employs TRBV6-1 and TRBJ2-5; D may be TRBD1 (5 bases). V lost 0 bases and J 5 bases, leaving 10 bases between the germline ends. The CDR3 sequence is 14 residues long. Germline assignment: CDR1 MNHNS and CDR2 SASEGT. The CDR3, as DNA: TGTGCCAGCAGTGAAGCGGCAGGGCGGGAGACCCAGTACTTC. This translates into CASSEAAGRETQYF.

V and J are TRBV9 and TRBJ2-1; 9 bases are shared with TRBD1. The CDR3 is 15 residues long. Germline V CDR1 and CDR2: SGDLS, YYNGEE. Trimming cost V 1 base and J 4 bases; bases outside gene matches: 3. The CDR3 bases are TGTGCCAGCAGCGTACGGGACAGGGTGTACAATGAGCAGTTCTTC. As protein: CASSVRDRVYNEQFF. Full variable domain (rest looked up from reference TRBV9 and TRBJ2-1): DSGVTQTPKHLITATGQRVTLRCSPRSGDLSVYWYQQSLDQGLQFLIQYYNGEERAKGNILERFSAQQFPDLHSELNLSSLELGDSALYFCASSVRDRVYNEQFFGPGTRLTVL.

The gene calls are TRBV7-2 and TRBJ2-6; D gene uncertain. Germline lookup yields CDR1 SGHTA and CDR2 FQGNSA. Trimming pared 5 bases from V and 0 bases from J, leaving 11 bases between. The CDR3 covers 16 residues. The CDR3 spells CASSPGDLSGANVLTF. CDR3 nucleotides: TGTGCCAGCAGCCCCGGAGACCTCTCTGGGGCCAACGTCCTGACTTTC.

CDR3 sequence (DNA): TGTGCCAGCAGCTCTCACGGGGGAGGTTATCAGCCCCAGCATTTT. It yields the protein CASSSHGGGYQPQHF. The chain is built from TRBV5-5 and TRBJ1-5; D perhaps matches TRBD1 (5 bases). V gave up 3 bases and J gave up 5 bases, with 15 bases separating them. Per the germline V gene, CDR1 is SGHKS and CDR2 is YYEKEE (reference sequence). This CDR3 spans 15 amino acids.

This clonotype was recorded a few times. This chain joins TRBV6-6 and TRBJ2-3, with 8 bases that match TRBD2. V shed 3 bases, J shed 6 bases, and the junction held 8 bases outside the gene matches. CDR1 and CDR2 from the germline V gene are MNHNY and SVGAGI (reference sequence). CDR3 length: 15 residues. The CDR3, as DNA: TGTGCCAGCAGTTATGCCAGCGGGGGTGGGGATACGCAGTATTTT. This gives the protein CASSYASGGGDTQYF.

The V call is TRBV6-6, the J call TRBJ2-7, with D tentatively TRBD1 (6 bases). Trimming cost V 6 bases and J 2 bases, with 14 bases left between them. The CDR3 is made up of 14 amino acids. The V gene's germline CDR1 is MNHNY and CDR2 SVGAGI (reference sequence). For the CDR3, the DNA is TGTGCCAGCAGACCGAACAGGGATCCCTACGAGCAGTACTTC. Its protein product is CASRPNRDPYEQYF.

The V gene is TRBV7-3, the J gene TRBJ2-2; 8 bases map to TRBD1. The CDR3 is 14 amino acids. Unmatched junction bases numbered 3, after V lost 6 bases and J lost 3 bases. The germline gives CDR1 SGHTA, CDR2 FQGTGA. The CDR3 sequence: CASSPGGYTGELFF. CDR3 sequence (DNA): TGTGCCAGCAGTCCAGGGGGCTACACCGGGGAGCTGTTTTTT.

The chain recombines TRBV7-9 with TRBJ2-1; D unresolved. The germline V gene encodes CDR1 SEHNR and CDR2 FQNEAQ (reference sequence). Trimming took 3 bases from V and 7 from J, leaving 10 bases between them. This CDR3 has 13 amino acids. The CDR3 nucleotides read TGTGCCAGCAGCTTGGCGCAGGTAAATGAGCAGTTCTTC. This encodes CASSLAQVNEQFF.

CDR3 bases: TGCAGTGCTAGTCCGGTTAGCGGTCCCTACGAGCAGTACTTC. This sequence encodes CSASPVSGPYEQYF. The chain recombines TRBV20-1 with TRBJ2-7; TRBD2 might be the D (6 bases). This CDR3 is built from 14 residues. V was shortened by 3 bases and J by 2 bases, with 14 bases between the two germline ends. Germline lookup yields CDR1 DFQATT and CDR2 SNEGSKA (reference sequence).

This clonotype was picked up a small number of times. The chain's CDR3 is CASSRRGPDTQYF. The CDR3 bases are TGTGCCAGCAGTCGCAGGGGTCCAGATACGCAGTATTTT. The chain recombines TRBV6-5 with TRBJ2-3; TRBD1 might be the D (6 bases). V was trimmed by 5 bases and J by 4 bases, leaving 10 bases between them. Germline V gives CDR1 MNHEY, CDR2 SVGAGI. The CDR3 loop spans 13 amino acids.

The chain combines TRBV20-1 with TRBJ2-7, with D possibly being TRBD1 or TRBD2 (5 bases each). This CDR3 has 14 amino acids. The germline V and J ends were trimmed by 5 bases and 4 bases, with 18 bases remaining between them. CDR1 DFQATT and CDR2 SNEGSKA come from the germline V gene (reference sequence). CDR3 sequence reads: CSAPRDGPGYEQYF. CDR3 nucleotide sequence: TGCAGTGCTCCCCGGGACGGTCCGGGGTACGAGCAGTACTTC.

This chain uses TRBV6-2 or TRBV6-3 with TRBJ2-1, with a possible D match to TRBD1 (6 bases). CDR1 is MNHEY and CDR2 is SVGEGT in the germline V gene. This CDR3 comprises 16 residues. V lost 3 bases to trimming and J lost 0 bases, with 12 bases between them. The CDR3 here is CASSYSDRSSYNEQFF. The CDR3 DNA reads as TGTGCCAGCAGTTATTCCGACAGGAGCTCCTACAATGAGCAGTTCTTC.

Concerning this clonotype: This may stem from a read error, because a much larger clone lies one nucleotide away. V is TRBV6-2 or TRBV6-3 and J is TRBJ2-7; no firm D call. The CDR3 length is 13 residues. Germline loops: CDR1 MNHEY, CDR2 SVGEGT. For the CDR3, the DNA is TGTGCCTGCAGCTCCACCCCGTTGGCCGAGCAGTACTTC. Protein sequence: CACSSTPLAEQYF.

A remark on this clonotype: This may be a read error: a much more frequent sequence differs by one nucleotide. The rearrangement joins TRBV7-2 to TRBJ2-3; the D gene is possibly TRBD1 (6 bases). The CDR3 is 12 residues long. The germline gives CDR1 SGHTA, CDR2 FQGNSA. V was cut by 8 bases and J by 5 bases, with 11 bases left in between. This chain's CDR3 is CASGIRGDTQYF. The DNA of the CDR3 is TGTGCCAGCGGCATCAGGGGAGATACGCAGTATTTT. The full variable domain, with the rest looked up from reference TRBV7-2 and TRBJ2-3, is GAGVSQSPSNKVTEKGKDVELRCDPISGHTALYWYRQSLGQGLEFLIYFQGNSAPDKSGLPSDRFSAERTGGSVSTLTIQRTQQEDSAVYLCASGIRGDTQYFGPGTRLTVL.